This T cell receptor (beta chain) derives from a study of regulatory T cells in long-lasting Graves disease. This clonotype showed up many times. V lost 2 bases to trimming and J lost 0 bases, with 5 bases between them. The CDR3 is 13 residues long. Germline values: CDR1 WSHSY, CDR2 SAAADI. Time point meaning: newly diagnosed GD, antithyroid drugs for less than 3 months. RNA extracted from PBMCs served as the sequencing template. The TCR beta library used iRepertoire HTBI primers with Arm-PCR amplification of CDR3. Via MiXCR, TCRdb re-called the multiplex PCR reads, giving one row per CDR3 protein. Of 350,000 to 500,000 distinct CDR3 sequences in the sample, about 15% were seen once. These same data were also listed under a study on T cells in Graves' hyperthyroidism and ophthalmopathy.

This rearrangement joins TRBV10-2 to TRBJ2-7, with D unresolved. Sample: peripheral blood mononuclear cells (PBMCs), taken at new diagnosis, from a patient treated with antithyroid drugs. The TCR was taken from a woman in her fifties or sixties with Graves disease. CDR3 in DNA: TGCGCCAGCAGTGAGCTGAGCTCCTACGAGCAGTACTTC. Residues: CASSELSSYEQYF.